This T cell receptor beta chain derives from a study of T-cell memory formation after mild COVID-19 (TCRdb year 2021). For context, the study as a whole: TCR sequence clusters from the two donors were found to be largely donor specific. T-cell clones expanding and contracting after mild COVID-19 in a couple of donors were tracked by longitudinal TCRalpha and TCRbeta repertoire sequencing. The cohort was made up of two young adult volunteers, one female and one male, who were previously healthy.

Turning to this clonotype: Its cognate antigen has yet to be identified. Per-nucleotide qualities are absent, and no much larger clonotype sits a single base away.

The investigation overall reported the following: SARS-CoV-2 specificity was not confirmed for the second-wave clones peaking on day 37. Only two mild cases were covered by the study, and larger cohorts that include severe cases with pre-infection samples were considered necessary. Contracting CD4+ clones turned up mainly in the CM and EM memory subsets, whereas EMRA was where CD8+ clones were enriched. Some responding clones were detected in pre-infection memory, which suggested that pre-existing cross-reactive memory T cells had joined the SARS-CoV-2 response. From day 15 to 85, contracting clones showed balanced CD4/CD8 phenotypes, whereas a second wave of clones that expanded from day 15 to 37 leaned towards CD4+.

The sample was run on an Illumina NovaSeq 6000. TCRalpha and TCRbeta cDNA libraries were built by 5'RACE with constant-segment primers, adding sample barcodes and unique molecular identifiers. RNA was extracted from every sample with Trizol reagent. Library amplification was performed in two PCR steps, and a second sample barcode and Illumina TruSeq adapters were introduced in the second step. The libraries were sequenced on an Illumina NovaSeq using 2 x 150 bp paired-end reads. Per the source publication's procedure: With migec v1.2.7, reads were demultiplexed and then collapsed into UMI-guided consensus sequences. With mixcr v2.1.11, UMI consensuses were aligned to TRA and TRB V and J templates and assembled into clonotypes. Expanded or contracted clonotypes were those called significant by both edgeR and NoisET, with noise models trained on biological replicates. For edgeR calls, a false discovery rate-adjusted p below 0.01 and a log2 fold-change threshold of 1 were applied. As an exploratory analysis of dynamics, max-normalized trajectories of the 1000 most abundant clonotypes were examined with PCA combined with hierarchical clustering. The CD4 or CD8 phenotype of responding clones was assigned using the separately sequenced CD4+ and CD8+ repertoires. TCRdb itself trimmed the public reads at Q25 with fastp, ran MiXCR and retained productive beta chains. Records with the same CDR3 protein are collapsed into one entry carrying the most frequent genes and DNA. What appears here as the V and J calls and clone size reflects TCRdb's work, not the paper's. Across this sample there are under 700,000 distinct CDR3 sequences, with roughly 20% seen only once. The ten largest account for roughly an eighth of the sample.

Ficoll-Paque density gradient centrifugation was used to isolate PBMCs. Clipping removes 5 bases from V and 4 bases from J, with 5 as the unmatched junction base count. The CDR3 holds 13 amino acids from the cysteine to the phenylalanine. Solely the CDR3 DNA is kept, with 39 bases framed from the first base. The germline V gene sets CDR1 to SQVTM and CDR2 to ANQGSEA. This sequence originates from an adult woman who had mild COVID-19 (a few samples of this study predate the infection). The sample titles of this study are shuffled in the database, so cell type and time point are left out; the donor was told from shared clones. The sample was PBMCs or a T cell subset sorted from them (not recorded which). This chain is built from TRBV29-1 and TRBJ2-3, and 8 bases in between align with TRBD1. The encoded CDR3 is CSVHRGSADTQYF. The bases read TGCAGCGTTCACAGGGGGAGCGCAGATACGCAGTATTTT.